The present T cell receptor (beta chain) was sequenced within a study of vaccination effects on CD4 cells after COVID-19. Study-wide results and caveats: Researchers reported few convalescent patients and no early post-infection timepoints in the study. Clones that were induced by infection or by vaccine showed marked contraction late after vaccination.

As for this clone: Its antigen is unknown.

The data were produced by immunoSEQ multiplex PCR, yet TCRdb's version contains in-frame clones alone and is incomplete. Altogether fewer than 35,000 clones are present, 70% to 80% being singletons, with the ten largest covering about 3.8%. Subsequent to a culture period of about nine days, CD4+ T cells were isolated. The study found no prior SARS-CoV-2 infection in the vaccine recipients, who tested negative for nucleocapsid antibodies. The authors replaced half the medium with IL-2 medium on days 3 and 7. The clonotype originates from a human donor who received a COVID-19 vaccine. Specimen: CD4+ T cells from PBMCs cultured without peptide, collected before COVID-19 vaccination.

The CDR3 loop is CASQKGDETYEQYF. The CDR3 bases are TGTGCCAGCCAAAAGGGGGACGAGACCTACGAGCAGTACTTC. This chain connects TRBV6-5 to TRBJ2-7; tentatively, D is TRBD1 (6 bases). This CDR3 is 14 amino acids long. Between the trimmed V and J ends, which lost 8 bases and 2 bases, there was a span of 16 bases. Per the germline V gene, CDR1 is MNHEY and CDR2 is SVGAGI.